One and the same sample provided the 3 T cell receptor beta chains below, sequenced in a study of T cells in Graves' hyperthyroidism and ophthalmopathy. Using RNA transcripts as the source, TCR beta CDR3 regions were amplified. The HTBI primer set drove a first-round RT-PCR of the TCR CDR3. Using its own MiXCR run on the multiplex PCR reads, TCRdb lists one record per CDR3 protein. The sample consists of about 640,000 distinct CDR3 sequences, around 21% of them appearing once. The material sequenced was blood. All receptors come from a man aged 30-40 years with Graves' ophthalmopathy.

This clonotype was seen more than once but under ten times. V is TRBV27 and J is TRBJ2-7, with a tentative D call TRBD2 (5 bases). V lost 6 bases and J 3 bases, leaving 15 bases between the germline ends. CDR1 and CDR2 (germline): MNHEY, SMNVEV (reference sequence). This CDR3 is 14 amino acids long. CDR3 nucleotides: TGTGCCAGCAGATCCGCCGGGAATTTCTACGAGCAGTACTTC. This sequence encodes CASRSAGNFYEQYF.

This clonotype showed up just a few times. The V call is TRBV3-1, the J call TRBJ2-5; 7 nucleotides align to TRBD2. The germline V gene has CDR1 LGHDT and CDR2 YNNKEL (reference sequence). CDR3 length: 14 amino acids. The V segment lost 4 bases and the J segment 5 bases; nucleotides outside the gene matches: 7. The CDR3 coding sequence is TGTGCCAGCAGCCCCAGCGGGACCGCGGAGACCCAGTACTTC. Translating it yields CASSPSGTAETQYF.

Only a few counts were recorded for this clonotype. The rearrangement links TRBV4-2 to TRBJ1-1; TRBD1 matches 7 bases. V was clipped by 6 bases and J by 3 bases; unmatched bases: 16. The germline V gene encodes CDR1 LGHNA and CDR2 YNFKEQ. CDR3 size: 17 residues. The CDR3 DNA is TGTGCCAGCAGTGACAGGTCGACAGGGAGGCCTGACACTGAAGCTTTCTTT. Protein product: CASSDRSTGRPDTEAFF.